One and the same sample provided the 18 T cell receptor beta chains below, sequenced in a study of blood T cell repertoires in COVID-19. Some clones are missing from TCRdb's copy, which holds only in-frame ones; the method was immunoSEQ multiplex PCR. The sample has around 100,000 clones, around 84% seen once. The source material was peripheral blood. The receptors were gathered from a man aged 65 to 85 with active or convalescent COVID-19.

V and J are TRBV5-1 and TRBJ2-7; the D gene is possibly TRBD1 (6 bases). CDR3 length: 15 amino acids. From germline, CDR1 is SGHRS and CDR2 YFSETQ. Trimming removed 4 bases from V and 0 bases from J, with 14 bases in between. CDR3 amino acids: CASSVQGRSSYEQYF. In DNA, the CDR3 is TGCGCCAGCAGCGTCCAGGGGCGAAGCTCCTACGAGCAGTACTTC.

This clone was picked up a small number of times. The CDR3 coding sequence is TGTGCCACTACTCGGGGGGAGGGTAAAGCTTTCTTT. As protein: CATTRGEGKAFF. This chain joins TRBV28 and TRBJ1-1, with D possibly being TRBD1 (5 bases). This CDR3 spans 12 amino acids. Trimming cost V 10 bases and J 9 bases, with 18 bases left between them. In germline, CDR1 is MDHEN, CDR2 SYDVKM.

The chain carries TRBV2 and TRBJ2-1; no clear D gene. Germline lookup yields CDR1 SNHLY and CDR2 FYNNEI. Between the trimmed V and J ends, which lost 6 bases and 0 bases, there was a span of 12 bases. The CDR3 totals 15 residues. The CDR3 spells CASSPQVSSYNEQFF. CDR3 bases: TGTGCCAGCAGCCCTCAGGTTAGCTCCTACAATGAGCAGTTCTTC.

The chain is built from TRBV5-6 and TRBJ1-2, with D possibly matching TRBD1 (5 bases). CDR3 length: 14 amino acids. Germline CDR1 SGHDT, CDR2 YYEEEE. Trimming cost V 1 base and J 2 bases, with 9 bases left between them. The CDR3 is CASSLTGVNYGYTF. The CDR3 nucleotides are TGTGCCAGCAGCTTGACAGGAGTGAACTATGGCTACACCTTC.

The chain has TRBV7-2 and TRBJ1-6, with TRBD1 matching over 8 bases. V lost 6 bases and J lost 7; bases outside the gene matches: 14. CDR1 SGHTA and CDR2 FQGNSA come from the germline V gene. The CDR3 is made up of 17 amino acids. This CDR3 reads CASSPTGTGTKNSPLHF. The CDR3 DNA reads TGTGCCAGCAGTCCTACCGGGACAGGTACGAAGAATTCACCCCTCCACTTT. Full variable domain (remainder filled in from reference TRBV7-2 and TRBJ1-6): GAGVSQSPSNKVTEKGKDVELRCDPISGHTALYWYRQSLGQGLEFLIYFQGNSAPDKSGLPSDRFSAERTGGSVSTLTIQRTQQEDSAVYLCASSPTGTGTKNSPLHFGNGTRLTVT.

J is TRBJ2-5 and V is TRBV25-1; 10 nucleotides match TRBD1. Germline V gives CDR1 MGHDK, CDR2 SYGVNS. Losses at the gene ends were 8 bases for V and 4 bases for J; bases not matched to a gene: 10. The CDR3 covers 15 residues. CDR3 in amino acids: CASAQGTGARETQYF. In DNA form, the CDR3 reads TGTGCCAGCGCCCAGGGGACAGGGGCGAGAGAGACCCAGTACTTC.

V gene TRBV30 combines with J gene TRBJ2-5, with TRBD2 matching over 14 bases. Losses at the gene ends were 2 bases for V and 4 bases for J; bases not matched to a gene: 6. Germline CDR1 is GTSNPN and CDR2 is SVGIG (reference sequence). The CDR3 runs 16 residues. CDR3 DNA: TGTGCCTGGAGTCTTAGACTAGCGGGGGGGCCAGAGACCCAGTACTTC. It yields the protein CAWSLRLAGGPETQYF.

The J gene is TRBJ1-3, the V gene TRBV9; D remains ambiguous. Trimming left V 0 bases short and J 1 base short, with 11 bases between. This CDR3 has 16 amino acids. CDR1 SGDLS and CDR2 YYNGEE come from the germline V gene. CDR3 in DNA: TGTGCCAGCAGCGTAGCCGGGGTGAGGTCTGGAAACACCATATATTTT. It is translated as CASSVAGVRSGNTIYF.

The V call is TRBV16, the J call TRBJ1-1; 10 positions agree with TRBD1. Trimming at V came to 3 bases and at J to 10 bases, leaving 5 bases not matched to a gene. The CDR3 is made up of 13 amino acids. CDR1 and CDR2 (germline): KGHSY, FQNENV. CDR3 sequence reads: CASSQVTGGAAFF. CDR3 nucleotide sequence: TGTGCCAGCAGCCAGGTGACAGGGGGCGCAGCTTTCTTT. The full variable domain, in which reference TRBV16 and TRBJ1-1 provide the parts outside the CDR3, is GEEVAQTPKHLVRGEGQKAKLYCAPIKGHSYVFWYQQVLKNEFKFLISFQNENVFDETGMPKERFSAKCLPNSPCSLEIQATKLEDSAVYFCASSQVTGGAAFFGQGTRLTVV.

The chain links TRBV5-1 to TRBJ1-1; 8 bases map to TRBD1. J was trimmed by 10 bases and V by 0 bases; bases with no gene match: 14. This CDR3 has 16 amino acids. Germline loops: CDR1 SGHRS, CDR2 YFSETQ. The DNA for the CDR3 is TGCGCCAGCAGCTTGGAGGGACAGGCTGACACAGGAAGAGCTTTCTTT. The encoded protein is CASSLEGQADTGRAFF.

The rearrangement uses TRBV5-6 and TRBJ2-7; a weak D match, TRBD2 (5 bases). Germline CDR1 reads SGHDT; CDR2 reads YYEEEE. V was pared by 2 bases and J by 6 bases, with 12 bases between. There are 13 residues in the CDR3. The CDR3 bases are TGTGCCAGCAGCTTTGGGCGGGTCGGCGAGCAGTACTTC. Encoded protein: CASSFGRVGEQYF.

The chain combines TRBV15 with TRBJ1-3; D may be TRBD1 (5 bases). Germline CDR1 and CDR2: LNHNV and YYDKDF (reference sequence). V dropped 3 bases and J dropped 7 bases, with 13 bases sitting between them. This CDR3 has 14 residues. This CDR3 is CATSSRGTPNTIYF. The CDR3 nucleotides read TGTGCCACCAGCAGCCGGGGGACCCCTAACACCATATATTTT.

Only one count was recorded for this clone. The chain links TRBV5-1 to TRBJ1-1, with D maybe TRBD1 (5 bases). CDR1 and CDR2 from the germline V gene are SGHRS and YFSETQ. Trimming pared 0 bases from V and 10 bases from J, leaving 13 bases between. The CDR3 loop spans 13 amino acids. The CDR3 DNA reads TGCGCCAGCAGCTTGGAAGGGCAGGGCCTAGCTTTCTTT. It is translated as CASSLEGQGLAFF.

The chain uses TRBV19 and TRBJ2-3; a weak D match, TRBD2 (6 bases). Germline lookup yields CDR1 LNHDA and CDR2 SQIVND (reference sequence). The CDR3 is 15 residues long. Trimming removed 5 bases from V and 0 bases from J, with 12 bases in between. The CDR3 DNA follows: TGTGCCAGTAGTGGGAGGACGACCAGCACAGATACGCAGTATTTT. Amino acid sequence: CASSGRTTSTDTQYF.

The rearrangement joins TRBV28 to TRBJ2-7; 7 bases fit TRBD1. There are 18 residues in the CDR3. Germline CDR1 and CDR2: MDHEN and SYDVKM. The V gene end was trimmed by 5 bases and the J gene end by 0 bases; junction bases not matched to a gene: 16. The CDR3 loop is CASSPTVIGGDYSYEQYF. The CDR3 DNA reads as TGTGCCAGCAGTCCGACCGTCATAGGGGGCGATTACTCCTACGAGCAGTACTTC.

The rearrangement links TRBV19 to TRBJ2-2, with a tentative D call TRBD1 (6 bases). This CDR3 has 16 residues. In germline, CDR1 is LNHDA, CDR2 SQIVND (reference sequence). The V end was cut by 5 bases, the J end by 1 base, with 14 bases between. The CDR3 here is CASSRRTAQNTGELFF. DNA for the CDR3: TGTGCCAGTAGTCGGCGGACAGCCCAGAACACCGGGGAGCTGTTTTTT. Looking up the rest from reference TRBV19 and TRBJ2-2 gives the full variable domain: DGGITQSPKYLFRKEGQNVTLSCEQNLNHDAMYWYRQDPGQGLRLIYYSQIVNDFQKGDIAEGYSVSREKKESFPLTVTSAQKNPTAFYLCASSRRTAQNTGELFFGEGSRLTVL.

The J gene is TRBJ1-5, the V gene TRBV2, with TRBD1 identical over 8 bases. CDR3 size: 14 residues. The V gene's germline CDR1 is SNHLY and CDR2 FYNNEI. With V trimmed by 5 bases and J by 5 bases, 5 bases remained unmatched. The CDR3 is CASSIGQGDQPQHF. CDR3 sequence (DNA): TGTGCCAGCAGTATTGGACAGGGAGATCAGCCCCAGCATTTT.

The rearrangement links TRBV7-2 to TRBJ2-2, with D uncertain. Trimming left V 9 bases short and J 5 bases short, with 16 bases between. CDR3 length: 14 amino acids. Germline V gives CDR1 SGHTA, CDR2 FQGNSA. The CDR3 loop reads CASNVNFRTGELFF. The CDR3 DNA follows: TGTGCCAGTAATGTGAACTTTCGAACCGGGGAGCTGTTTTTT.